This is a list of T cell receptor beta chains from one sample in a study of long-term antiretroviral therapy in people with HIV. Profiling relied on immunoSEQ multiplex PCR, and the TCRdb table lists in-frame clones only, not all of them. The sample lists 35,000 to 40,000 clones, 94% occurring once. Sequences were derived from unsorted PBMCs, sampled 4.1 years after starting antiretroviral therapy. The receptors shown here come from a woman between 45 and 65 years old with HIV. CDR3s include the opening cysteine and the closing phenylalanine or tryptophan. D genes are given only for firm matches. The size of a clone is reported for some rows only, either as once, few or many, or as a class for expanded clones.

TGTGCCAGCAGAGGACTCTTGGGCGAGCAGTACTTC	CASRGLLGEQYF	NA	TRBJ2-7	NA	TRBV6-5
TGTGCCTGGAGCCAAGGGACGGTTAATGAAAAACTGTTTTTT	CAWSQGTVNEKLFF	NA	TRBJ1-4	NA	TRBV30
NA	CASSSSGQPQHF	NA	TRBJ1-5	NA	TRBV6-5
TGTGCCAGCAGCTCTTGGTCGGGACCGATCCCCCATCAGCCCCAGCATTTT	CASSSWSGPIPHQPQHF	NA	TRBJ1-5	NA	TRBV7-6
TGTGCCAGCAGTGCTGACAGGGGGCCCACTGAAGCTTTCTTT	CASSADRGPTEAFF	TRBD1	TRBJ1-1	few	TRBV2
TGTGCCAGCAGCTTAGATAACGCAGTCAGGGGGGCCGCAACTAATGAAAAACTGTTTTTT	CASSLDNAVRGAATNEKLFF	TRBD1	TRBJ1-4	NA	TRBV11-2
TGTGCCATCAGTGAGGAGTGGGACAGGCGGCTCGAGCAGTACTTC	CAISEEWDRRLEQYF	TRBD1	TRBJ2-7	NA	TRBV10-3
TGTGCCAGCAGCTCTGGGACACCCAAAAACATTCAGTACTTC	CASSSGTPKNIQYF	NA	TRBJ2-4	NA	TRBV5-6
TGTGCCAGCAGCTTAACCGGTGGGTGGGAGACCCAGTACTTC	CASSLTGGWETQYF	NA	TRBJ2-5	once	TRBV7-3
TGTGCCAGCAGCTTAGCCGGGGGACCGAACTATGGCTACACCTTC	CASSLAGGPNYGYTF	NA	TRBJ1-2	NA	TRBV7-2
TGTGCCAGTAGTGGTCCCACTCCTAGCTCCTACAATGAGCAGTTCTTC	CASSGPTPSSYNEQFF	NA	TRBJ2-1	NA	TRBV19
TGTGCCAGCAGCCGAGGACTAGGAGATAACACCGGGGAGCTGTTTTTT	CASSRGLGDNTGELFF	TRBD2	TRBJ2-2	NA	TRBV7-9
TGTGCCAGCAGTGTTGAGGCTAGTTCAATCACAGATACGCAGTATTTT	CASSVEASSITDTQYF	NA	TRBJ2-3	NA	TRBV2
TGTGCCAGCAGCCAAGTAGGGGGGGGAACTGGGGCCAACGTCCTGACTTTC	CASSQVGGGTGANVLTF	NA	TRBJ2-6	NA	TRBV4-2
TGTGCCAGCAGCCCCAGGGGAGGGACGAATTCACCCCTCCACTTT	CASSPRGGTNSPLHF	NA	TRBJ1-6	NA	TRBV5-6
TGTGCCAGCAGTTTGGGGAAGGATTCACCCCTCCACTTT	CASSLGKDSPLHF	NA	TRBJ1-6	NA	TRBV6-5
TGTGCCAGTAGTAACGATCGGGTAGGCGGAAACACCATATATTTT	CASSNDRVGGNTIYF	NA	TRBJ1-3	NA	TRBV19
TGTGCCAGTAGCTGGACAGGGGGTTTTCAGCCCCAGCATTTT	CASSWTGGFQPQHF	TRBD1	TRBJ1-5	NA	TRBV19
TGTGCCAGCAGTTACCCCGGGACAGGGAACACCGGGGAGCTGTTTTTT	CASSYPGTGNTGELFF	TRBD1	TRBJ2-2	NA	TRBV6-5
TGTGCCAGCAGCCCAAGTACAGGGGCACCATATGGCTACACCTTC	CASSPSTGAPYGYTF	TRBD1	TRBJ1-2	NA	TRBV7-2
TGTGCCAGCAGCCAAGAGGGGACCGCCTTAGCCAAAAACATTCAGTACTTC	CASSQEGTALAKNIQYF	NA	TRBJ2-4	NA	TRBV4-2
TGTGCCAGCAGCTTCCTCGAGGGGGGCAGCGATACGCAGTATTTT	CASSFLEGGSDTQYF	NA	TRBJ2-3	few	TRBV11-2
TGTGCCAGCAGCAGGGGCCCCACCTACGAGCAGTACTTC	CASSRGPTYEQYF	NA	TRBJ2-7	NA	TRBV13
TGTGCCAGTAGTATAGAACACAATCAGCCCCAGCATTTT	CASSIEHNQPQHF	NA	TRBJ1-5	NA	TRBV19
TGTGCCAGCAGCACGCGGGCTACCGAGACCCAGTACTTC	CASSTRATETQYF	NA	TRBJ2-5	NA	TRBV5-4
TGTGCCAGCAGTGAATGGGGGGGATCACCCCTCCACTTT	CASSEWGGSPLHF	NA	TRBJ1-6	NA	TRBV2
TGCGCCAGCAGCTTGGGGCCGACGAACTATGGCTACACCTTC	CASSLGPTNYGYTF	NA	TRBJ1-2	NA	TRBV5-1
TGTGCCTGGAGTAGGCGCTCAGCGGGCAGAATTCACACTGGACAGCTGTTTTTT	CAWSRRSAGRIHTGQLFF	NA	TRBJ2-2	NA	TRBV30
TGTGCCAGCAGCTATCTTAGCGGCAGCTTTGGGACTGAAGCTTTCTTT	CASSYLSGSFGTEAFF	NA	TRBJ1-1	NA	TRBV7-9
TGTGCCAGCAGACCCACCGGAGGGACAGGGAAGGAGCAGTACTTC	CASRPTGGTGKEQYF	TRBD1	TRBJ2-7	NA	TRBV6-5
TGTGCCAGCAGACGCCTAGCGGGGACGGAGACCCAGTACTTC	CASRRLAGTETQYF	TRBD2	TRBJ2-5	NA	TRBV13
TGTGCCAGCAGTTATCGGGGTGCTGGAAACACCATATATTTT	CASSYRGAGNTIYF	NA	TRBJ1-3	NA	TRBV6-5
TGCAGCGTCCCGGGACTAGCGATTACAGATACGCAGTATTTT	CSVPGLAITDTQYF	TRBD2	TRBJ2-3	NA	TRBV29-1
TGTGCCTGGAGAGCTTCCTCCTCCAGGGGGATTCAAGAGACCCAGTACTTC	CAWRASSSRGIQETQYF	TRBD1	TRBJ2-5	NA	TRBV30
TGTGCCAGCAGCGTAGAGGACAGGGGGTTGACTAATGAAAAACTGTTTTTT	CASSVEDRGLTNEKLFF	TRBD1	TRBJ1-4	NA	TRBV9
TGTGCCAGCAGCCAAGAAAGGAACACTGAAGCTTTCTTT	CASSQERNTEAFF	NA	TRBJ1-1	NA	TRBV4-2
TGTGCCAGCAGCCGGTCAAGGGATAGCTGGTATGAGCAGTTCTTC	CASSRSRDSWYEQFF	NA	TRBJ2-1	NA	TRBV5-6
TGTGCCAGCAGCGCGGGACTAGCGTTCGGAGAGCAGTACTTC	CASSAGLAFGEQYF	TRBD2	TRBJ2-7	NA	TRBV9
TGTGCCAGCAGCTTCCGGTACACAGATACGCAGTATTTT	CASSFRYTDTQYF	NA	TRBJ2-3	NA	TRBV11-3
TGTGCCAGCAGCCCTACCCCTAGCGGGGGAGCATGGGGCGAGCAGTACTTC	CASSPTPSGGAWGEQYF	TRBD2	TRBJ2-7	NA	TRBV9
TGTGCCAGCACCCACTTCAAGGGGGACTCTGGGGCCAACGTCCTGACTTTC	CASTHFKGDSGANVLTF	NA	TRBJ2-6	NA	TRBV13
TGTGCCAGCAGTAGGACGGGAATGGCTAATGAAAAACTGTTTTTT	CASSRTGMANEKLFF	NA	TRBJ1-4	NA	TRBV6-6
TGTGCTAGCAGCTTAGACGACCAAGAGACCCAGTACTTC	CASSLDDQETQYF	NA	TRBJ2-5	NA	TRBV7-7
TGTGCCAGCAGCCCACGGAGAGGCTGGGGATCCACCGGGGAGCTGTTTTTT	CASSPRRGWGSTGELFF	NA	TRBJ2-2	NA	TRBV9
TGTGCCAGCAGCCCTGGAGGGGGGGGGTACGAGCAGTACTTC	CASSPGGGGYEQYF	NA	TRBJ2-7	NA	TRBV4-2
TGTGCCAGCAGCCTAGCAGAGGGCACCGGGGAGCTGTTTTTT	CASSLAEGTGELFF	NA	TRBJ2-2	NA	TRBV5-6
TGTGCCCCCCCGGGCAGGGACTCCTACGAGCAGTACTTC	CAPPGRDSYEQYF	NA	TRBJ2-7	once	TRBV6-5
TGTGCCAGCACCCCAGCAGGGGGCGGCTACGAGCAGTACTTC	CASTPAGGGYEQYF	TRBD1	TRBJ2-7	NA	TRBV7-2
TGTGCCAGCAGCCGAGGACTAGCGGGGGGGGATACGCAGTATTTT	CASSRGLAGGDTQYF	TRBD2	TRBJ2-3	NA	TRBV7-3
TGTGCTAGTGGTTTGGCCGGGACAGGGAGGTCTGAAAAACTGTTTTTT	CASGLAGTGRSEKLFF	TRBD1	TRBJ1-4	once	TRBV12-5
TGTGCCTGGAGTAAGACAGGCCGCCAAGAGACCCAGTACTTC	CAWSKTGRQETQYF	NA	TRBJ2-5	once	TRBV30
TGTGCCAGCAGCCCCACCGGGGGAGGGGGATCACCCCTCCACTTT	CASSPTGGGGSPLHF	NA	TRBJ1-6	NA	TRBV5-5
TGTGCCACGGGGGTACCCTACAATGAGCAGTTCTTC	CATGVPYNEQFF	NA	TRBJ2-1	NA	TRBV19
TGTGCCATCAGTGACTCCCTGGGTACGTCACCCCTCCACTTT	CAISDSLGTSPLHF	NA	TRBJ1-6	NA	TRBV10-3
TGTGCCAGCAGCGCGGGGGCCGGACAGGGGGGTGGCTACACCTTC	CASSAGAGQGGGYTF	TRBD1	TRBJ1-2	NA	TRBV9